This T cell receptor (beta chain) was identified in a study of blood T cells in healthy people across ages. On the study more broadly: With template switching, about one barcoded beta molecule was captured per two T cells. Study-wide results and limits: It was the long-lived donors that had more naive CD4+ cells and higher diversity than aged donors.

PCR was performed a second time for about 7 to 12 cycles using a sample-barcoded 5' primer and a J-beta primer mix. Each CDR3 protein is one row after TCRdb ran MiXCR on the 5' RACE reads. The sample holds hundreds of thousands of distinct CDR3 sequences, around 32% seen once. V was pared by 3 bases and J by 1 base, with 14 bases between. The CDR3 spans 16 residues. Regarding this clonotype: Its antigen remains unknown.

Russia was home to the donors, healthy Caucasian individuals aged about 6 to 90. The V and J genes are TRBV12-3 or TRBV12-4 and TRBJ2-3; D not resolved. The sample was blood. The TCR comes from a woman older than 75 in good health. CDR3 DNA: TGTGCCAGCAGTTTTAGGGTAGTGAGTGGCACAGATACGCAGTATTTT. Its protein is CASSFRVVSGTDTQYF.